This T cell receptor (beta chain) appears in the sequencing data of a study of naive and memory T cell subsets. Points from the study as a whole: A few larger clonotypes appeared in naive repertoires, especially CD8, possibly memory cells re-expressing CD45RA. A clonotype means one alpha or beta sequence, not an alpha/beta pair. Between naive and memory subsets, TCR abundance power law exponents differed.

On this clonotype itself: Its antigen remains unknown.

With 4 bases clipped from V and 5 bases from J, the junction kept 5 bases outside the gene matches. Germline V gene sequence: CDR1 LGHDT, CDR2 YNNKEL (reference sequence). The CDR3 runs to 15 residues. Both TRBC1 and TRBC2 were covered by a beta constant-region primer of two equimolar oligonucleotides. Four rounds of PCR amplified the ligated cDNA using nested alpha and beta constant-region primers plus SP2. One entry per CDR3 protein, called by TCRdb with MiXCR from the UMI-ligation and nested PCR reads. Found here are 130,000 to 150,000 distinct CDR3 sequences, over 20% of them singletons; the top ten hold 0.095% to 0.12%.

The source of this sequence is a human donor in good health. Sequencing was performed on naive CD4+ T cells from blood. The chain joins TRBV3-1 to TRBJ2-2, with 9 positions matching TRBD2. CDR3 region: CASSPGTSRTGELFF. CDR3 sequence (DNA): TGTGCCAGCAGCCCAGGGACTAGCAGGACCGGGGAGCTGTTTTTT.